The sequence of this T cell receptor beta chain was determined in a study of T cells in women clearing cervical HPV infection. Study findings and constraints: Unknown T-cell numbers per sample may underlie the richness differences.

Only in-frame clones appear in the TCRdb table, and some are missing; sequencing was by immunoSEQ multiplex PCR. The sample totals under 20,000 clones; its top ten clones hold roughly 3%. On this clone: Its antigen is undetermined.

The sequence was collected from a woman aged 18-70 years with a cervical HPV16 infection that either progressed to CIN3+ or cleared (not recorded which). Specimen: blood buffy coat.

CDR3 residues: CASSRPGTGAEAFF. Incomplete CDR3 DNA: TGTGCCAGCAGCCGACCGGGGACAGGGGCTGAA. V gene TRBV7-2 combines with J gene TRBJ1-1; 10 bases fit TRBD1. Read sequence stops 3 residues before the CDR3 end, and the germline J gene provides the missing end. Germline CDR1 and CDR2: SGHTA and FQGNSA. Trimming removed 5 bases from V and 6 bases from J; junction bases left unmatched: 6. The CDR3 has 14 residues.